What follows are 28 T cell receptor beta chains derived from one specimen sequenced in a study of monozygotic twins with inflammatory bowel disease. TCRdb re-analyzed the 5' RACE reads; it lists each CDR3 protein once, without DNA. This table holds around 450,000 distinct CDR3 sequences. Material: blood. Source of these receptors: a human donor with ulcerative colitis or Crohn's disease, or a healthy co-twin of an affected twin (not recorded which).

The chain couples TRBV4-2 to TRBJ2-1; with no DNA, the TCRdb D assignment of TRBD2 cannot be verified. This CDR3 comprises 18 residues. Germline CDR1 reads LGHNA; CDR2 reads YNFKEQ. The CDR3: CASSQNAPGLAEDNEQFF.

This chain joins TRBV4-1 and TRBJ2-1; as DNA is missing, the TRBD1 call by TCRdb cannot be tested. Germline V gives CDR1 MGHRA, CDR2 YSYEKL. The CDR3 sequence is 17 residues long. The CDR3 spells CASSQDQNGGPMAEQFF.

The chain joins TRBV12-3 or TRBV12-4 to TRBJ1-4. The CDR3 runs to 12 residues. The CDR3 here is CASSTGGEKLFF.

The rearrangement joins TRBV5-4 to TRBJ2-3; the D call of TRBD2 rests on TCRdb alone, since no DNA is present to check it. CDR3 length: 16 amino acids. Germline V gene data show CDR1 as SGHNT and CDR2 as YYREEE (reference sequence). CDR3 loop: CASSRGLAGVSDTQYF.

The chain links TRBV7-9 to TRBJ2-1. The CDR3 has 12 amino acids. The germline V gene has CDR1 SEHNR and CDR2 FQNEAQ (reference sequence). CDR3 protein: CASSLALVRQFF.

The chain couples TRBV5-1 to TRBJ2-1; TCRdb picks TRBD2, but there is no DNA to check that call. Germline CDR1 reads SGHRS; CDR2 reads YFSETQ. There are 14 residues in the CDR3. The CDR3 is CASSLGGRLDEQFF.

The chain carries TRBV18 and TRBJ1-3. The CDR3 consists of 14 residues. CDR1 and CDR2 (germline): KGHSH, LQKENI. CDR3 in amino acids: CASSPGPAGNTIYF.

The chain couples TRBV6-1 to TRBJ1-1; lacking DNA, the TRBD1 call made by TCRdb goes unchecked. This CDR3 region has 14 residues. The V gene's germline CDR1 is MNHNS and CDR2 SASEGT. CDR3 loop: CASSTGGIGAEAFF.

The chain carries TRBV28 and TRBJ2-7; TCRdb calls TRBD1, which cannot be checked without DNA. Germline CDR1 reads MDHEN; CDR2 reads SYDVKM. The CDR3 runs to 14 residues. This chain's CDR3 is CASSTSGTPKWQYF. Filled out from reference TRBV28 and TRBJ2-7, the complete variable domain reads DVKVTQSSRYLVKRTGEKVFLECVQDMDHENMFWYRQDPGLGLRLIYFSYDVKMKEKGDIPEGYSVSREKKERFSLILESASTNQTSMYLCASSTSGTPKWQYFGPGTRLTVT.

The rearrangement joins TRBV18 to TRBJ1-6; the D call of TRBD1 rests on TCRdb alone, since no DNA is present to check it. This CDR3 has 15 amino acids. Per germline, CDR1 KGHSH and CDR2 LQKENI. CDR3 sequence: CASSPSGRSNSPLHF. Based on the CDR3 plus reference TRBV18 and TRBJ1-6, the full variable domain is NAGVMQNPRHLVRRRGQEARLRCSPMKGHSHVYWYRQLPEEGLKFMVYLQKENIIDESGMPKERFSAEFPKEGPSILRIQQVVRGDSAAYFCASSPSGRSNSPLHFGNGTRLTVT.

This sequence joins TRBV27 and TRBJ1-2. Germline V gene lookup returns CDR1 MNHEY and CDR2 SMNVEV (reference sequence). The CDR3 spans 13 residues. Here the CDR3 reads CASSLGLSYGYTF.

The J gene is TRBJ2-4, the V gene TRBV5-1; TCRdb gives TRBD1 as the D gene, but with no DNA this cannot be confirmed. Germline CDR1 and CDR2: SGHRS and YFSETQ. The CDR3 runs to 18 residues. CDR3 sequence: CASSPVFSGAEAKNIQYF.

The chain couples TRBV5-1 to TRBJ1-2; TCRdb indicates TRBD1, and absent DNA this call remains unverified. The CDR3 extends over 15 amino acids. Germline loops: CDR1 SGHRS, CDR2 YFSETQ. The CDR3 is CASSSQGPPNYGYTF.

The chain combines TRBV29-1 with TRBJ1-1. Germline V lookup: CDR1 SQVTM, CDR2 ANQGSEA. CDR3 length equals 12 residues. This CDR3 reads CSVHDSPTEAFF.

The V gene is TRBV28, the J gene TRBJ1-1. The CDR3 length is 13 residues. Germline V gives CDR1 MDHEN, CDR2 SYDVKM. The CDR3 spells CASTRAPRTEAFF.

The rearrangement links TRBV25-1 to TRBJ2-1; the D call of TRBD1 rests on TCRdb alone, since no DNA is present to check it. Germline CDR1 is MGHDK and CDR2 is SYGVNS. The CDR3 runs to 13 residues. The CDR3 is CASSEALTFEQFF.

V usage is TRBV10-2 and J usage is TRBJ2-7; TCRdb picks TRBD2, but there is no DNA to check that call. The CDR3 spans 15 residues. Germline V gene sequence: CDR1 WSHSY, CDR2 SAAADI. The CDR3 spells CASSEQSGGNYEQYF.

The chain carries TRBV5-1 and TRBJ2-7; no DNA is available, so the TRBD2 call from TCRdb remains unchecked. Germline CDR1 SGHRS, CDR2 YFSETQ. This CDR3 has 16 amino acids. CDR3 sequence reads: CASSLGDELRTYEQYF.

The chain carries TRBV4-1 and TRBJ2-7; the TCRdb D gene call, TRBD2, has no DNA to confirm it. Germline lookup yields CDR1 MGHRA and CDR2 YSYEKL. CDR3 size: 16 residues. The CDR3 here is CASSQAAGGTLYEQYF.

V usage is TRBV20-1 and J usage is TRBJ2-7; TCRdb proposes TRBD1, but this gene call is untestable without DNA. This CDR3 region has 14 residues. CDR1 DFQATT and CDR2 SNEGSKA come from the germline V gene (reference sequence). CDR3 loop: CSAGGGALRNEQYF.

The chain combines TRBV6-5 with TRBJ1-6; TCRdb selects TRBD1, and the lack of DNA leaves this call unchecked. The CDR3 spans 16 residues. The germline V gene has CDR1 MNHEY and CDR2 SVGAGI. CDR3 sequence: CASSYGTGILDSPLHF.

The chain's CDR3 is CASSLVDYNEQFF. The chain links TRBV7-2 to TRBJ2-1. This CDR3 has 13 amino acids. The germline gives CDR1 SGHTA, CDR2 FQGNSA.

The chain combines TRBV28 with TRBJ1-4; TCRdb designates TRBD1, a call that cannot be tested without DNA. CDR3 length: 14 amino acids. Germline V gives CDR1 MDHEN, CDR2 SYDVKM. This CDR3 reads CASSGGGMKEKLFF.

This chain connects TRBV6-1 to TRBJ2-2; TCRdb calls TRBD1, which cannot be checked without DNA. The CDR3 has 15 residues. Germline CDR1 MNHNS, CDR2 SASEGT. This CDR3 is CASTPKGGWSGELFF.

The chain carries TRBV7-3 and TRBJ2-7; the TRBD1 assignment by TCRdb is unverifiable without DNA. Germline V CDR1 and CDR2: SGHTA, FQGTGA. The CDR3 sequence is 13 residues long. The CDR3 loop reads CASSLTGQGEQYF.

V usage is TRBV6-2 or TRBV6-3 and J usage is TRBJ2-2; the TCRdb call, TRBD1, lacks DNA for checking. The CDR3 is 15 amino acids. CDR1 is MNHEY and CDR2 is SVGEGT in the germline V gene. The chain's CDR3 is CASRLSGGSPGELFF.

The chain couples TRBV19 to TRBJ1-5; TCRdb designates TRBD1, a call that cannot be tested without DNA. The CDR3 length is 14 residues. Germline CDR1 and CDR2: LNHDA and SQIVND (reference sequence). CDR3 in amino acids: CASSTRQGNQPQHF.

The rearrangement joins TRBV20-1 to TRBJ2-3. This CDR3 is built from 12 residues. Germline-derived CDR1 and CDR2 are DFQATT and SNEGSKA (reference sequence). The CDR3 loop is CSARELRNTQYF.